The 8 T cell receptor beta chains given below trace back to one sample, sequenced in a study of T cell responses to AZD1222 COVID-19 vaccine (dated by TCRdb to the early 2020s). Libraries were constructed by the immunoSEQ multiplex PCR assay. TCRdb mirrors the immuneACCESS table, restricted to in-frame sequences. Some clones are absent from its copies; in checked studies, under half trace to an unresolved V gene, and the reason for the others is unknown. Within this sample are approximately 65,000 clones, with roughly 70% of them counted one time only. Roughly an eighth of the sample comes from the top ten. The label giving this sample's time point can be read as: baseline before first vaccination. Sequences were derived from peripheral blood, sampled on day 0 of AZD1222 vaccination. The receptors shown here come from an adult in good health.

The V call is TRBV19, the J call TRBJ2-7, with 9 bases identical to TRBD1. In germline, CDR1 is LNHDA, CDR2 SQIVND (reference sequence). V gave up 4 bases and J gave up 3 bases; unmatched junction bases: 4. This CDR3 contains 14 residues. The CDR3 DNA follows: TGTGCCAGTAGTACCGTGACAGGGGGCTACGAGCAGTACTTC. It codes for CASSTVTGGYEQYF.

The chain joins TRBV7-2 to TRBJ2-3; D gene uncertain. Trimming stripped 5 bases from V and 1 base from J, with 10 bases between. This CDR3 has 14 amino acids. In germline, CDR1 is SGHTA, CDR2 FQGNSA. CDR3 coding DNA: TGTGCCAGCAGCGCCGGCCTAGGCACAGATACGCAGTATTTT. Protein sequence: CASSAGLGTDTQYF.

A few counts support this clone. The chain uses TRBV12-3 or TRBV12-4 and TRBJ1-1, with no clear D. The CDR3 runs 12 residues. Trimming took off 2 bases at V and 6 bases at J, with 7 bases between the two ends. The CDR3 DNA follows: TGTGCCAGCAGTTTATCCGGCCCTGAAGCTTTCTTT. Amino acid sequence: CASSLSGPEAFF.

The J gene is TRBJ1-1, the V gene TRBV28; 7 positions match TRBD1. CDR1 and CDR2 from the germline V gene are MDHEN and SYDVKM. The V segment lost 6 bases and the J segment 10 bases; nucleotides outside the gene matches: 17. The CDR3 has 15 residues. CDR3 nucleotides: TGTGCCAGCAGCACCCCCCGGCAGGGGGGCGGCGTAGCTTTCTTT. It yields the protein CASSTPRQGGGVAFF. The variable domain in full, with the rest retrieved from reference TRBV28 and TRBJ1-1, is DVKVTQSSRYLVKRTGEKVFLECVQDMDHENMFWYRQDPGLGLRLIYFSYDVKMKEKGDIPEGYSVSREKKERFSLILESASTNQTSMYLCASSTPRQGGGVAFFGQGTRLTVV.

This chain connects TRBV18 to TRBJ1-1; D is ambiguous. CDR3 length: 14 residues. Germline loops: CDR1 KGHSH, CDR2 LQKENI. Trimming left V 3 bases short and J 4 bases short, with 12 bases between. This CDR3 reads CASSPGYGSTEAFF. The CDR3 DNA follows: TGTGCCAGCTCACCGGGTTACGGGAGCACTGAAGCTTTCTTT.

J is TRBJ1-1 and V is TRBV11-1; D might be TRBD1 (5 bases). Germline V CDR1 and CDR2: SGHAT, FQDESV (reference sequence). V lost 5 bases to trimming and J lost 0 bases, with 7 bases between them. This CDR3 is built from 13 residues. The CDR3 DNA sequence: TGTGCCAGCAGCCGGACAATGAACACTGAAGCTTTCTTT. Amino acid sequence: CASSRTMNTEAFF.

This sequence joins TRBV2 and TRBJ2-7, with D maybe TRBD1 (6 bases). Germline CDR1 is SNHLY and CDR2 is FYNNEI. Trimming removed 7 bases at V and 1 base at J, with 11 bases between. This CDR3 comprises 13 residues. This CDR3 reads CASTGDTSYEQYF. CDR3 DNA: TGTGCCAGCACCGGGGACACTTCCTACGAGCAGTACTTC.

The chain combines TRBV2 with TRBJ2-7; D unclear. The CDR3 totals 11 residues. V was clipped by 5 bases and J by 4 bases, with 6 bases between them. The germline CDR1 and CDR2 sequences are SNHLY and FYNNEI. The CDR3 sequence is CASSYEYEQYF. CDR3 nucleotides: TGTGCCAGCAGTTACGAGTACGAGCAGTACTTC.